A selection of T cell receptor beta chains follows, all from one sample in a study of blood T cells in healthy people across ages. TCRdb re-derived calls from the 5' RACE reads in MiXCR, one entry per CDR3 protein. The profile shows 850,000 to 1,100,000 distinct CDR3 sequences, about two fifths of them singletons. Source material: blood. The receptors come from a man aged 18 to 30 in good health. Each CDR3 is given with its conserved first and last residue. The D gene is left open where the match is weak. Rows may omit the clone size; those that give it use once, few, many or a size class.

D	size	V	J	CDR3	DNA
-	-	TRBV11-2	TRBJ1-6	CASSFSQLNSPLHF	TGTGCCAGCAGCTTCTCACAGCTGAATTCACCCCTCCACTTT
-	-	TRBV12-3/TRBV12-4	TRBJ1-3	CASAPGPPPDTIYF	TGTGCCAGCGCTCCCGGACCCCCCCCGGACACCATATATTTT
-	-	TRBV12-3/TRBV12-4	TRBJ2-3	CASSLGFLADTQYF	TGTGCCAGCAGTTTAGGTTTTCTCGCAGATACGCAGTATTTT
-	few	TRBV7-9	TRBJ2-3	CASSFARGPRGTDTQYF	TGTGCCAGCAGCTTTGCCCGGGGGCCCCGGGGCACAGATACGCAGTATTTT
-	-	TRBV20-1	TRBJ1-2	CSARAPGGINGYTF	TGCAGTGCTAGGGCCCCGGGGGGGATTAATGGCTACACCTTC
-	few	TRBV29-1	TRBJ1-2	CSVGGGGVYGYTF	TGCAGCGTTGGAGGGGGGGGCGTCTATGGCTACACCTTC
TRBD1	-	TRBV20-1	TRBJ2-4	CSADAGTDSNIQYF	TGCAGTGCTGACGCCGGGACAGACTCAAACATTCAGTACTTC
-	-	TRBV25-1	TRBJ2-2	CASSERLGGGLTGELFF	TGTGCCAGCAGTGAACGGTTGGGGGGCGGTCTTACCGGGGAGCTGTTTTTT
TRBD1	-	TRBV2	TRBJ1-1	CASVTHQGANTEAFF	TGTGCCAGCGTTACCCATCAGGGGGCGAACACTGAAGCTTTCTTT
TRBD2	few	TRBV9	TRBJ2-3	CASSVTSLAYITDTQYF	TGTGCCAGCAGCGTCACATCACTAGCGTATATTACAGATACGCAGTATTTT
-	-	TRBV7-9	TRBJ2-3	CASSPGSGGDTQYF	TGTGCCAGCAGCCCCGGGTCTGGTGGAGATACGCAGTATTTT
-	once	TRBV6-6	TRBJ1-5	CASSYTTESPQHF	TGTGCCAGCAGTTATACAACTGAGTCGCCCCAGCATTTT
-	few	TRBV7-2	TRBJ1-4	CASSFGAPGGEKLFF	TGTGCCAGCAGCTTCGGGGCCCCGGGAGGTGAAAAACTGTTTTTT
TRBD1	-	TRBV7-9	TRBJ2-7	CASSYPGQTYEQYF	TGTGCCAGCAGCTATCCGGGACAGACGTACGAGCAGTACTTC
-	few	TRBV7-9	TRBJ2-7	CASSSASEQYF	TGTGCCAGCAGCTCCGCCTCCGAGCAGTACTTC
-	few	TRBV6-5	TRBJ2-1	CATRGTNEQFF	TGTGCCACCAGGGGCACCAATGAGCAGTTCTTC
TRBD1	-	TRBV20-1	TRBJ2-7	CSATPGQRRHNEQYF	TGCAGTGCCACCCCGGGACAGCGACGCCACAATGAGCAGTACTTC
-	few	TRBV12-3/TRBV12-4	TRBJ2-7	CASSLGFPYEQYF	TGTGCCAGCAGTTTGGGATTTCCCTACGAGCAGTACTTC
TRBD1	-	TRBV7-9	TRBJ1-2	CASRQTGEATF	TGTGCCAGCAGACAAACAGGGGAGGCCACCTTC
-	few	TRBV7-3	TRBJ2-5	CASSLSKDNEQYF	TGTGCCAGCAGCCTAAGCAAAGACAATGAGCAGTACTTC
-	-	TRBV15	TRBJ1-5	CATSRSHSNQPQHF	TGTGCCACCAGCAGAAGCCATAGCAATCAGCCCCAGCATTTT
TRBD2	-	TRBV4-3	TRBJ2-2	CASSQQRGANTGELFF	TGCGCCAGCAGCCAACAGCGGGGGGCCAACACCGGGGAGCTGTTTTTT
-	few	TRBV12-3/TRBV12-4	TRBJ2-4	CASSPRGSAKNIQYF	TGTGCCAGCAGTCCCCGTGGTTCAGCCAAAAACATTCAGTACTTC
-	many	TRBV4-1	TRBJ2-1	CASSQTHALNEQFF	TGCGCCAGCAGCCAGACCCACGCCCTCAATGAGCAGTTCTTC
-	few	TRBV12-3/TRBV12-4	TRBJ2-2	CASIQGNTGELFF	TGTGCCAGCATACAGGGGAACACCGGGGAGCTGTTTTTT
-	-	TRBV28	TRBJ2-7	CASSRAGHEQYF	TGTGCCAGCAGTCGTGCGGGCCACGAGCAGTACTTC
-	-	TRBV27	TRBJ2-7	CASSLFAVPYEQYF	TGTGCCAGCAGTTTATTCGCAGTTCCCTACGAGCAGTACTTC
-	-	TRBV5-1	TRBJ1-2	CASSLEATDLLYGYTF	TGCGCCAGCAGCCTGGAGGCAACAGATCTCCTTTATGGCTACACCTTC
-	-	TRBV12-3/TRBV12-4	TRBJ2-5	CASAEGSQETQYF	TGTGCCAGCGCCGAGGGTTCACAAGAGACCCAGTACTTC
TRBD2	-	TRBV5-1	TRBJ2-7	CASSLAATSSEQYF	TGCGCCAGCAGCTTGGCCGCGACTAGCAGCGAGCAGTACTTC
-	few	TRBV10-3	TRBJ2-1	CAIKPRGEGNEQFF	TGTGCCATCAAGCCCCGTGGGGAAGGCAATGAGCAGTTCTTC
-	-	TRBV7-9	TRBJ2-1	CAGQDSYNEQFF	TGTGCGGGGCAAGACTCCTACAATGAGCAGTTCTTC
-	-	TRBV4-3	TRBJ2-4	CASSQESLAKNIQYF	TGCGCCAGCAGCCAAGAATCGCTAGCCAAAAACATTCAGTACTTC
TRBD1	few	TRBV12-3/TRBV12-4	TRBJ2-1	CASTSTGSEQFF	TGTGCCAGCACCTCGACAGGGAGTGAGCAGTTCTTC
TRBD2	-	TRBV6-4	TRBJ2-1	CASSDPGLAGGNEQFF	TGTGCCAGCAGTGACCCGGGACTAGCGGGGGGCAATGAGCAGTTCTTC
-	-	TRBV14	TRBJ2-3	CASSQGRVTDTQYF	TGTGCCAGCAGCCAGGGCAGGGTAACAGATACGCAGTATTTT
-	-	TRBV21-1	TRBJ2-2	CASRKRDTGELFF	TGTGCCAGCAGAAAAAGGGACACCGGGGAGCTGTTTTTT
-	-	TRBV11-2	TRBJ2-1	CASSPSDKAYNEQFF	TGTGCCAGCAGCCCCTCGGACAAGGCCTACAATGAGCAGTTCTTC
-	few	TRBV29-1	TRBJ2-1	CSVDGSGVHNEQFF	TGCAGCGTTGATGGGTCAGGGGTCCACAATGAGCAGTTCTTC
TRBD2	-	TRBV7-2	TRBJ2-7	CASSLSLAAYNEQYF	TGTGCCAGCAGCTTATCACTAGCGGCTTACAATGAGCAGTACTTC
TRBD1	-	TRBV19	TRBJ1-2	CASSTRDRVHGYTF	TGTGCCAGTAGTACCAGGGACAGGGTCCATGGCTACACCTTC
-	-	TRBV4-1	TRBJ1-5	CASSQDGYNQPQHF	TGCGCCAGCAGCCAAGACGGATACAATCAGCCCCAGCATTTT
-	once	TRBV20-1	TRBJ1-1	CSARGVASPFRNTEAFF	TGCAGTGCTAGAGGCGTGGCTAGCCCGTTCAGAAACACTGAAGCTTTCTTT
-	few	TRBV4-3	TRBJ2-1	CASSQTSSPYNEQFF	TGCGCCAGCAGCCAAACTAGCTCACCCTACAATGAGCAGTTCTTC
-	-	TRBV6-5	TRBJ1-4	CAGSSTGFSEKLFF	TGTGCCGGCAGCTCCACAGGGTTTTCTGAAAAACTGTTTTTT
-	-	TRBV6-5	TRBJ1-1	CASSYSTGGDTEAFF	TGTGCCAGCAGTTACTCGACGGGAGGCGACACTGAAGCTTTCTTT
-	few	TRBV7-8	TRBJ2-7	CASSLRPDPSITYEQYF	TGTGCCAGCAGCTTAAGGCCAGACCCCTCTATCACCTACGAGCAGTACTTC
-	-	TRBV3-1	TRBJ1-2	CASSQEVGQGVRGYTF	TGTGCCAGCAGCCAAGAGGTGGGGCAGGGAGTACGTGGCTACACCTTC
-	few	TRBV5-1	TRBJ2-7	CASSIGGTSNYEQYF	TGCGCCAGCAGCATTGGCGGTACATCTAACTACGAGCAGTACTTC
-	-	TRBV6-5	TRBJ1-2	CASSYRSSYGYTF	TGTGCCAGCAGTTACCGTTCAAGCTATGGCTACACCTTC
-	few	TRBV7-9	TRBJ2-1	CASSPPGGGQLRHNEQFF	TGTGCCAGCAGCCCTCCTGGGGGGGGCCAACTACGGCACAATGAGCAGTTCTTC
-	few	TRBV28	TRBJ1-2	CASRTDGAGGYTF	TGTGCCAGCAGGACAGACGGGGCGGGCGGCTACACCTTC
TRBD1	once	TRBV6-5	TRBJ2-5	CASRPGQVIQETQYF	TGTGCCAGCAGACCAGGACAGGTCATCCAAGAGACCCAGTACTTC
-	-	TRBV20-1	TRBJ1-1	CSTSRATNTEAFF	TGCAGTACCAGCAGGGCTACGAACACTGAAGCTTTCTTT
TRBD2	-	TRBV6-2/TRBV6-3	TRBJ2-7	CASSYTPAGTPYEQYF	TGTGCCAGCAGTTACACTCCAGCGGGGACCCCCTACGAGCAGTACTTC
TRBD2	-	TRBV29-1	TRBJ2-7	CSVLLAGPSYEQYF	TGCAGCGTCTTACTAGCGGGACCCTCCTACGAGCAGTACTTC
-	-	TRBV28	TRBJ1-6	CASSPTLGSPLHF	TGTGCCAGCAGTCCTACATTGGGTTCACCCCTCCACTTT